What follows are 19 T cell receptor beta chains derived from one specimen sequenced in a study of shared clonotypes between healthy human individuals. Assay used: immunoSEQ multiplex PCR; TCRdb lists only in-frame clones, some missing. The table includes 2 million to 2.5 million clones, roughly 93% detected once. The material sequenced was naive CD4+ T cells from PBMCs. This sample's subset: CD45RA+ positively selected. The receptors shown here come from a man aged 18-30 years in good health. Some clones in this sample may be carry-over from other donors' samples.

The rearrangement joins TRBV28 to TRBJ1-2; D is uncertain. V shed 6 bases and J shed 4 bases, with 12 bases lying between them. The CDR3 consists of 13 residues. Germline CDR1 and CDR2: MDHEN and SYDVKM. CDR3 protein: CASSTRAFYGYTF. Here the CDR3 DNA reads TGTGCCAGCAGCACCCGGGCCTTCTATGGCTACACCTTC.

The CDR3 sequence is CASAEGGPLDTQYF. CDR3 nucleotide sequence: TGTGCCAGCGCTGAGGGAGGGCCCCTGGATACGCAGTATTTT. This sequence joins TRBV25-1 and TRBJ2-3; 7 bases align to TRBD2. This CDR3 region has 14 residues. Germline values: CDR1 MGHDK, CDR2 SYGVNS. J gave up 6 bases and V 8 bases, and 11 bases lay outside the gene matches.

The rearrangement uses TRBV6-5 and TRBJ2-3; D may be TRBD1 or TRBD2 (5 bases each). The CDR3 loop spans 15 amino acids. The germline CDR1 and CDR2 sequences are MNHEY and SVGAGI. V lost 6 bases, J lost 0 bases, and 13 bases lay in between. The CDR3 DNA sequence: TGTGCCAGCAGGGACCCCAGGGACAGCACAGATACGCAGTATTTT. As protein: CASRDPRDSTDTQYF.

The chain joins TRBV6-6 to TRBJ2-7; TRBD1 matches 9 bases. The CDR3 is made up of 14 amino acids. V was clipped by 7 bases and J by 3 bases; unmatched bases: 7. The germline CDR1 and CDR2 sequences are MNHNY and SVGAGI (reference sequence). The CDR3 DNA reads as TGTGCCAGCAAAGCGGGACAGGGACTCTACGAGCAGTACTTC. Translating gives CASKAGQGLYEQYF.

CDR3 in DNA: TGTGCCAGCAGCCAGCAAACAGGGGGCGACACTGAAGCTTTCTTT. The encoded protein is CASSQQTGGDTEAFF. The J gene is TRBJ1-1, the V gene TRBV4-2; 9 nucleotides line up with TRBD1. The CDR3 contains 15 residues. Trimming took 3 bases from V and 3 from J; bases not matched to a gene: 5. The germline CDR1 and CDR2 sequences are LGHNA and YNFKEQ.

This chain joins TRBV7-8 and TRBJ1-1; possibly TRBD1 for D (6 bases). The CDR3 extends over 15 amino acids. Per germline, CDR1 SGHVS and CDR2 FQNEAQ. The V end lost 5 bases, the J end lost 2 bases, and 15 bases lay between the germline ends. CDR3 residues: CASSIDAQGNTEAFF. The DNA of the CDR3 is TGTGCCAGCAGCATAGACGCACAGGGTAACACTGAAGCTTTCTTT.

This chain connects TRBV29-1 to TRBJ2-6; D remains ambiguous. The CDR3 runs 17 residues. V was pared by 4 bases and J by 0 bases, with 16 bases between. From germline, CDR1 is SQVTM and CDR2 ANQGSEA. This CDR3 reads CSVVLGQIYSGANVLTF. Written as DNA, the CDR3 is TGCAGCGTTGTTTTGGGCCAAATCTACTCTGGGGCCAACGTCCTGACTTTC. Full variable domain (remainder filled in from reference TRBV29-1 and TRBJ2-6): SAVISQKPSRDICQRGTSLTIQCQVDSQVTMMFWYRQQPGQSLTLIATANQGSEATYESGFVIDKFPISRPNLTFSTLTVSNMSPEDSSIYLCSVVLGQIYSGANVLTFGAGSRLTVL.

This chain links TRBV7-9 with TRBJ2-2; no clear D gene. CDR1 and CDR2 (germline): SEHNR, FQNEAQ (reference sequence). V was cut by 5 bases and J by 1 base, with 8 bases left in between. The CDR3 is 14 amino acids. CDR3 nucleotide sequence: TGTGCCAGCAGCGCCCACAGGAACACCGGGGAGCTGTTTTTT. It codes for CASSAHRNTGELFF.

This sequence joins TRBV27 and TRBJ2-1, with TRBD2 as a possible D gene (6 bases). From germline, CDR1 is MNHEY and CDR2 SMNVEV (reference sequence). The V and J ends lost 1 base and 2 bases respectively, with 9 bases between them. The CDR3 runs 15 residues. CDR3 amino acids: CASSLLRDPYNEQFF. The CDR3 DNA is TGTGCCAGCAGTTTATTGCGGGACCCCTACAATGAGCAGTTCTTC.

The chain uses TRBV9 and TRBJ2-2; TRBD2 might be the D (5 bases). V was shortened by 5 bases and J by 3 bases, with 8 bases between the two germline ends. CDR3 length: 13 residues. Germline CDR1 is SGDLS and CDR2 is YYNGEE. CDR3 loop: CASRGVDTGELFF. The CDR3 DNA is TGTGCCAGCAGGGGAGTCGACACCGGGGAGCTGTTTTTT.

The chain links TRBV19 to TRBJ1-4, with 7 bases that match TRBD1. Trimming took 5 bases from V and 8 from J; bases not matched to a gene: 8. The CDR3 covers 14 residues. CDR1 and CDR2 (germline): LNHDA, SQIVND (reference sequence). CDR3 DNA: TGTGCCAGTAGTCTACAACGCAGGGGGGAAAAACTGTTTTTT. It codes for CASSLQRRGEKLFF.

V gene TRBV2 combines with J gene TRBJ1-1, with 11 positions matching TRBD1. With V trimmed by 6 bases and J by 7 bases, 13 bases remained unmatched. The CDR3 contains 16 residues. CDR1 and CDR2 from the germline V gene are SNHLY and FYNNEI. The CDR3 spells CASSLGTGGFWNEAFF. CDR3 sequence (DNA): TGTGCCAGCAGCCTCGGGACAGGGGGTTTTTGGAATGAAGCTTTCTTT.

J is TRBJ2-3 and V is TRBV9, with a weak D call TRBD1 (6 bases). The CDR3 sequence is 16 residues long. The germline gives CDR1 SGDLS, CDR2 YYNGEE. With 0 bases removed from V and 2 bases from J, the gap between germline ends came to 13 bases. CDR3 sequence: CASSVVGWGHTDTQYF. In DNA form, the CDR3 reads TGTGCCAGCAGCGTAGTTGGATGGGGACACACAGATACGCAGTATTTT. Complete variable domain (other parts from reference TRBV9 and TRBJ2-3): DSGVTQTPKHLITATGQRVTLRCSPRSGDLSVYWYQQSLDQGLQFLIQYYNGEERAKGNILERFSAQQFPDLHSELNLSSLELGDSALYFCASSVVGWGHTDTQYFGPGTRLTVL.

CDR3 DNA sequence: TGTGCCAGCAGGCAGCAGGGGGTAGGTGAGCAGTTCTTC. Translated: CASRQQGVGEQFF. V is TRBV2 and J is TRBJ2-1; 7 bases agree with TRBD1. V trimming: 6 bases; J trimming: 9 bases; junction bases outside the gene matches: 8. Germline V gene lookup returns CDR1 SNHLY and CDR2 FYNNEI. The CDR3 length is 13 residues.

This chain links TRBV6-5 with TRBJ2-7; tentatively, D is TRBD2 (6 bases). This CDR3 region has 14 residues. CDR1 is MNHEY and CDR2 is SVGAGI in the germline V gene. V lost 6 bases, J lost 7 bases, and 19 bases lay in between. The CDR3 sequence is CASSKRGTAGEQYF. The CDR3 DNA reads as TGTGCCAGCAGCAAGAGAGGGACTGCGGGAGAGCAGTACTTC.

This chain uses TRBV6-1 with TRBJ2-2; D call uncertain. The germline V gene encodes CDR1 MNHNS and CDR2 SASEGT. This CDR3 has 14 residues. Trimming cost V 3 bases and J 0 bases, with 5 bases left between them. The CDR3 spells CASSEDPNTGELFF. CDR3 DNA: TGTGCCAGCAGTGAGGACCCGAACACCGGGGAGCTGTTTTTT.

The rearrangement joins TRBV4-1 to TRBJ2-1; 7 positions match TRBD2. V trimming: 1 base; J trimming: 1 base; junction bases outside the gene matches: 7. The CDR3 covers 17 residues. Germline-derived CDR1 and CDR2 are MGHRA and YSYEKL. The CDR3 nucleotides read TGCGCCAGCAGCCAAGTAGGAGCGGGAAGGTCCTACAATGAGCAGTTCTTC. Its translation is CASSQVGAGRSYNEQFF.

The chain has TRBV7-3 and TRBJ2-2; D is ambiguous. Germline V gene sequence: CDR1 SGHTA, CDR2 FQGTGA. Trimming removed 5 bases from V and 1 base from J, with 11 bases in between. The CDR3 loop spans 15 amino acids. The CDR3, as DNA: TGTGCCAGCAGCCCGGCACTTGGGAACACCGGGGAGCTGTTTTTT. This translates into CASSPALGNTGELFF.

This sequence joins TRBV6-5 and TRBJ2-7; TRBD1 matches at 9 bases. The junction had 9 bases not matched to a gene; V was cut back by 5 bases and J by 4 bases. Germline-derived CDR1 and CDR2 are MNHEY and SVGAGI. The CDR3 runs 15 residues. The CDR3 DNA sequence: TGTGCCAGCAGTAGAACCGGGACAGGGTTGTACGAGCAGTACTTC. Its translation: CASSRTGTGLYEQYF.